This T cell receptor beta chain is drawn from a study of blood T cell repertoires in COVID-19 (dated by TCRdb to the early 2020s). About the full investigation: Samples covering the acute and convalescent phases of COVID-19 were provided by collaborators in the United States, Italy and Spain. The material from the prospective study consisted of cDNA or gDNA derived from T cells, B-cell-depleted T cells, or PBMCs. The samples were drawn from two sources: the first 160 participants of the ongoing ImmuneRACE study, and 1,000 to 1,500 subjects contributed by 6 global collaborators. Subjects who had been exposed to COVID-19, were actively infected with it, or had recovered from it provided the deeply sampled blood TCRbeta repertoires that made up the dataset. Sample metadata almost always included a de-identified subject ID, COVID-19 status, age in years and sex. A freely available public database, intended as a resource for researchers studying the immune response to SARS-CoV-2, is where the repertoires were released. Where HLA class I and class II types were available, the types were taken from metadata supplied by the sample provider, not from assay-based typing. Findings and caveats that apply to the study as a whole: The quantity of clinical and demographic metadata differed by source and by participant and was supplied without curation.

The germline V gene (reference sequence) yields LNHDA for CDR1 and SQIVND for CDR2. CDR3 length: 14 amino acids, cysteine to phenylalanine. Just CDR3 DNA is preserved here, 42 bases in frame from base 1. V ends up 5 bases short and J 8 bases short, with an unmatched junction base count of 8. TCRbeta CDR3 regions were amplified from genomic DNA by means of the immunoSEQ Assay, a bias-controlled multiplex PCR. Per the authors' processing: The number of nucleated cells in each sample was estimated from the amplification of reference gene primers within the assay. To quantify the absolute abundance of each unique TCRbeta CDR3 rearrangement, sequence reads were collapsed and filtered. For each sample, productive Simpson clonality was calculated by taking the square root of Simpson's diversity index across productive rearrangements. Sourced from immuneACCESS, this table was stored by TCRdb with only in-frame sequences that have V and J called. A share of the clones is absent; for the studies checked, an unresolved V gene accounts for under half, and the remainder has no known explanation. The V and J calls and clone size were taken over from that table, and D and trimming were inferred from the DNA. This sample gives approximately 50,000 clones in total; 86% of them show up just once. Together, the top ten hold about 22% of the sample.

The collaborating institutions used their own protocols to collect whole blood in K2EDTA tubes. For TCRbeta analysis, collaborator samples were shipped as frozen whole blood, as isolated PBMCs, or as DNA extracted from either sample type. With regard to this clone: The clone's antigen remains unknown. The sample holds no much larger clone one base away, and base qualities are not on file.

The V and J segments used are TRBV19 and TRBJ2-2; 7 junctional bases match TRBD2. The specimen sequenced was peripheral blood. This sequence was found in a woman aged 80 or older with acute or convalescent COVID-19. The nucleotides are TGTGCCAGTAGTGTCGGCGGGGGTTCTGGGGAGCTGTTTTTT. Translated, this gives CASSVGGGSGELFF.